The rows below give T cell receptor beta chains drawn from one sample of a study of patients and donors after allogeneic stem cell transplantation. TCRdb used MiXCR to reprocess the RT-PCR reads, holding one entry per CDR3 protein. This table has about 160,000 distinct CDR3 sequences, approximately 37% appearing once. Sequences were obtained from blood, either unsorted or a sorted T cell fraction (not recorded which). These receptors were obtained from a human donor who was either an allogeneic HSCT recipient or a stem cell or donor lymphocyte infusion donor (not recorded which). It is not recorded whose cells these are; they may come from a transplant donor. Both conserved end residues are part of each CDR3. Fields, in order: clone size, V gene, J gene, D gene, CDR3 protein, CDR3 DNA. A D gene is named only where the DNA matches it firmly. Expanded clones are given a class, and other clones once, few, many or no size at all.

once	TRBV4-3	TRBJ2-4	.	CASSQDPKAAKNIQYF	TGCGCCAGCAGCCAAGATCCGAAGGCGGCCAAAAACATTCAGTACTTC
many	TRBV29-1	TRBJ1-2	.	CSDTGLDYGYTF	TGCAGCGACACCGGCCTGGACTATGGCTACACCTTC
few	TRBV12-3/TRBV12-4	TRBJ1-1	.	CASFDTEAFF	TGTGCCAGTTTTGACACTGAAGCTTTCTTT
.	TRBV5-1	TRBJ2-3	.	CASSFDGTTDTQYF	TGCGCCAGCAGCTTCGACGGTACCACAGATACGCAGTATTTT
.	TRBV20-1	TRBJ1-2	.	CSAEQGLYGYTF	TGCAGTGCTGAGCAGGGCCTTTATGGCTACACCTTC
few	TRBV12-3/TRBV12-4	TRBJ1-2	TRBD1	CASIKAGTGTYGYTF	TGTGCCAGCATTAAGGCCGGGACAGGGACCTATGGCTACACCTTC
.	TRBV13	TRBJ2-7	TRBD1	CASSLIRDRGRYEQYF	TGTGCCAGCAGCTTAATCAGGGACAGGGGTAGGTACGAGCAGTACTTC
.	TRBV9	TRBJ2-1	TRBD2	CASSAELAGEQFF	TGTGCCAGCAGCGCCGAACTAGCGGGAGAGCAGTTCTTC
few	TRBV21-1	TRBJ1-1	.	CASTNWTAYTEAFF	TGTGCCAGCACTAATTGGACAGCATACACTGAAGCTTTCTTT
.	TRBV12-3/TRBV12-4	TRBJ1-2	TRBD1	CASTTGGNYGYTF	TGTGCCAGTACGACAGGGGGAAACTATGGCTACACCTTC
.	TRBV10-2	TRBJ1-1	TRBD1	CASKGQGAGTEAFF	TGCGCCAGCAAGGGACAGGGGGCGGGGACTGAAGCTTTCTTT
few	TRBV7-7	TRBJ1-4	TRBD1	CASSAGTGGTNEKLFF	TGTGCTAGCAGCGCCGGGACAGGGGGGACTAATGAAAAACTGTTTTTT